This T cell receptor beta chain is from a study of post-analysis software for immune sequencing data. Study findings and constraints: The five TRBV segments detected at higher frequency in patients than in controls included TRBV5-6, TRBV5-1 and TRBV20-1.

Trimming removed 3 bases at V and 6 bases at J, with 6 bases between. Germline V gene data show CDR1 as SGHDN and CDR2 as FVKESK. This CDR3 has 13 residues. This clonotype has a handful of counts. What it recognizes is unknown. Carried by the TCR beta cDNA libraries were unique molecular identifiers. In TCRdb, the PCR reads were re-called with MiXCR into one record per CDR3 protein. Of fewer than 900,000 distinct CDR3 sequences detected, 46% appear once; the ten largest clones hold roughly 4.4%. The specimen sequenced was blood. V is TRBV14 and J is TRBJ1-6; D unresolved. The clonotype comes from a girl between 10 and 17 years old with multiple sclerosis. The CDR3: CASSHFSNSPLHF. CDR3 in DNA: TGTGCCAGCAGCCACTTCAGTAATTCACCCCTCCACTTT.